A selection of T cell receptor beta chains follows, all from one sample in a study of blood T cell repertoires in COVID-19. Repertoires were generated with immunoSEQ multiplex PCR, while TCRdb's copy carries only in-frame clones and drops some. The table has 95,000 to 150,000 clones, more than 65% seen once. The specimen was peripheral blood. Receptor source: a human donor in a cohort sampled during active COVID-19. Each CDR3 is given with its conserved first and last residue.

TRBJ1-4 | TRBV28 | CASSSRTEGNEKLFF
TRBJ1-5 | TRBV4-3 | CASSQDPNYSNQPQHF
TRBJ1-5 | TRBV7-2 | CASSLGGQGHQPQHF
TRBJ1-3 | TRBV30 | CAWSVRTDPGNTIYF
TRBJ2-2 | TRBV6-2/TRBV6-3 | CASSYAPGVTSFTGELFF
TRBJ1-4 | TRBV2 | CASRLQTTNEKLFF
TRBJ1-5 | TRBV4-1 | CASSREQGVGQPQHF
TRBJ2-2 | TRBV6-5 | CASRGGITGELFF
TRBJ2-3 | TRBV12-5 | CASGLGLDADTQYF
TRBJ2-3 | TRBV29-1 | CSATGPRTDTQYF
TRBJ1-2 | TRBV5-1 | CASSPQGANYGYTF
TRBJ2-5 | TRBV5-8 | CASSRGTSGQETQYF
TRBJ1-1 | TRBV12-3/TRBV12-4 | CASSLAGTEAFF
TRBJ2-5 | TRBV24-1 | CATSDPGARETQYF
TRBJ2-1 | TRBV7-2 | CASSPTYNEQFF
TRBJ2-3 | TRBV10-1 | CASSEDFTDTQYF
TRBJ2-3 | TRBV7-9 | CASNFEYTDTQYF
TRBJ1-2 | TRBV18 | CASSPEGAVNYGYTF
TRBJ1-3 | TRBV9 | CASSVAAGVRNTIYF
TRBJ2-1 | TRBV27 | CASSGTSGYNEQFF
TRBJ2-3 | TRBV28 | CASSLLTSGGTDTQYF
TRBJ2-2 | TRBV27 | CASSLYARLTNTGELFF
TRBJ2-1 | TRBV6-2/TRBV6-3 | CASSGTRDSLKFF
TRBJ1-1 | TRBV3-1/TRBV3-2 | CASSQERGAAEAFF
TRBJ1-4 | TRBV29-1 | CSAGQGTNEKLFF
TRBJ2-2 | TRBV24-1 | CATSVFTGELFF
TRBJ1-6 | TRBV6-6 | CASSYSPPRDSPLHF
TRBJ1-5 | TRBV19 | CATLGANQPQHF
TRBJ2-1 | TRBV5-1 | CASSFPTGGREQFF
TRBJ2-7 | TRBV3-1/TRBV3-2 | CASRQPYPGSYEQYF
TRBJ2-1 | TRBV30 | CAWSRAGAREQFF
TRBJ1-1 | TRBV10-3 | CAISPRQGEAFF
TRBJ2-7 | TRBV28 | CASSFGGGSFRPAYEQYF
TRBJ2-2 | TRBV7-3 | CASSLNRQAGELFF
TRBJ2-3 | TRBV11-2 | CASSLRGELSTDTQYF
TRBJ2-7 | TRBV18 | CASSPGTGVYEQYF
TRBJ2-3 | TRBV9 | CASSVNPGDTQYF
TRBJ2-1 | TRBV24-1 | CATSLGAVNEQFF
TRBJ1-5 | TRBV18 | CASSSNRGDQPQHF
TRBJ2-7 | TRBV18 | CASSPQRLDEQYF
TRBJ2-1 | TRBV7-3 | CASSLTGTGTNEQFF
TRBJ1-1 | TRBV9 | CASSVVSGSTEAFF
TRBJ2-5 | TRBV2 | CASSVGGASWGETQYF
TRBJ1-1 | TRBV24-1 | CATRGPDAKNTEAFF
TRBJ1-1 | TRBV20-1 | CSGQGYTEAFF
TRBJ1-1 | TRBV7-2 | CASSYGTPVVAFF
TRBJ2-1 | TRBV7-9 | CASSLVMTGSYNEQFF
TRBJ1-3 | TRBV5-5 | CASSPGLFTGAGNTIYF
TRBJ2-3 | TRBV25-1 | CATTPRAGVADTQYF
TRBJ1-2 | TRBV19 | CASSITGMVYGYTF
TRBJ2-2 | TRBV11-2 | CASSPGQGLAGELFF
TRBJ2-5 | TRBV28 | CASSLTVYRGPQGTQYF
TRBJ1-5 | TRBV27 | CASSLFPRDQPQHF
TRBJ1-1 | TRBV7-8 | CASSSRGGRMNTEAFF
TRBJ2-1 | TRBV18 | CASSPQRTGSSYNEQFF
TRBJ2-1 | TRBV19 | CASGPGLALNEQFF
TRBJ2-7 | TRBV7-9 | CASSIPQGAGEQYF